This entry lists 23 T cell receptor beta chains sequenced from one sample in a study of T cells in Graves' hyperthyroidism and ophthalmopathy. Amplification yielded TCR beta CDR3 regions, with RNA transcripts as the source. In the first-round RT-PCR of the TCR CDR3, the HTBI primer set was used. TCRdb ran MiXCR on the multiplex PCR reads and lists one entry per CDR3 protein. The table lists 150,000 to 200,000 distinct CDR3 sequences, approximately 17% of them singletons, with about 31% in the top ten. The specimen was blood. These receptors were collected from a woman between 50 and 59 years old with Graves' hyperthyroidism.

This clonotype occurred many times. J is TRBJ2-2 and V is TRBV7-8; 9 bases match TRBD1. The CDR3 length is 16 residues. The germline gives CDR1 SGHVS, CDR2 FQNEAQ. With V trimmed by 4 bases and J by 3 bases, 6 bases remained unmatched. CDR3 in DNA: TGTGCCAGCAGCTCGGGACAGGGTGGATACACCGGGGAGCTGTTTTTT. Translating gives CASSSGQGGYTGELFF.

This clonotype came up many times. The chain is built from TRBV5-8 and TRBJ2-2; no firm D call. The ends were cut back, 2 bases at V and 6 bases at J, with 14 bases in the middle. Germline V gene sequence: CDR1 SGHTS, CDR2 YDEGEE. CDR3 length equals 15 residues. The CDR3 sequence: CASSFHSAWAGELFF. As DNA, the CDR3 is TGTGCCAGCAGCTTCCATTCCGCCTGGGCCGGGGAGCTGTTTTTT.

This clonotype was detected ten times or more. This sequence joins TRBV9 and TRBJ1-1; 8 positions match TRBD1. Trimming took 2 bases from V and 6 from J; bases not matched to a gene: 9. CDR3 length: 15 amino acids. Germline CDR1 is SGDLS and CDR2 is YYNGEE. CDR3 in amino acids: CASSVMAAGGSEAFF. The CDR3 DNA reads TGTGCCAGCAGCGTGATGGCGGCAGGGGGCTCTGAAGCTTTCTTT.

This clonotype was detected ten times or more. One end of the junction is discordant with germline, which a read error may explain. The chain employs TRBV7-2 and TRBJ2-7; 8 nucleotides line up with TRBD2. This CDR3 spans 17 amino acids. The germline gives CDR1 SGHTA, CDR2 FQGNSA. The CDR3 reads CASSLAYSGESSHEQYF. The CDR3 bases are TGTGCCAGCAGCTTAGCATATAGCGGGGAAAGCTCCCACGAGCAGTACTTC.

This clonotype showed up many times. The chain is built from TRBV20-1 and TRBJ1-2; weak D call: TRBD1 (5 bases). Trimming cost V 6 bases and J 3 bases, with 11 bases left between them. CDR1 and CDR2 (germline): DFQATT, SNEGSKA (reference sequence). The CDR3 loop spans 12 amino acids. The CDR3 nucleotides are TGCAGTGCCGAAGGGGCGGACTATGGCTACACCTTC. Its translation: CSAEGADYGYTF.

This clonotype showed up many times. The J gene is TRBJ2-1, the V gene TRBV28, with D possibly matching TRBD2 (6 bases). Trimming took off 2 bases at V and 4 bases at J, with 12 bases between the two ends. The CDR3 is 15 amino acids. Germline loops: CDR1 MDHEN, CDR2 SYDVKM. The chain's CDR3 is CASSLLGLTYNEQFF. The CDR3, as DNA: TGTGCCAGCAGTTTACTCGGACTAACATACAATGAGCAGTTCTTC.

The chain couples TRBV5-1 to TRBJ2-5; no definite D call. The CDR3 contains 13 residues. Germline values: CDR1 SGHRS, CDR2 YFSETQ. V gave up 3 bases and J gave up 0 bases, with 6 bases separating them. CDR3 region: CASSSYYQETQYF. CDR3 coding DNA: TGCGCCAGCAGCTCCTATTACCAAGAGACCCAGTACTTC.

This clonotype appeared once. CDR3 nucleotide sequence: TGCGCCACGACAAAGAAACACGAGCAGTACTTC. Encoded protein: CATTKKHEQYF. The V call is TRBV10-1, the J call TRBJ2-7; D is unclear. Trimming cost V 10 bases and J 5 bases, with 12 bases left between them. Germline V gene sequence: CDR1 WNHNN, CDR2 SYGVQD (reference sequence). This CDR3 contains 11 residues.

This clonotype showed up many times. The J gene is TRBJ1-1, the V gene TRBV6-1, with TRBD1 matching 9 bases. Trimming removed 5 bases from V and 5 bases from J; junction bases left unmatched: 3. The CDR3 sequence is 13 residues long. CDR1 MNHNS and CDR2 SASEGT come from the germline V gene. This chain's CDR3 is CASSRGQGTEAFF. In DNA form, the CDR3 reads TGTGCCAGCAGTAGAGGACAGGGGACTGAAGCTTTCTTT.

In its sample, this clonotype was seen many times. The V gene is TRBV25-1, the J gene TRBJ1-2, with a possible D match to TRBD1 (6 bases). CDR3 length equals 14 residues. Between the trimmed V and J ends, which lost 0 bases and 2 bases, there was a span of 7 bases. Germline V lookup: CDR1 MGHDK, CDR2 SYGVNS. The CDR3 DNA follows: TGTGCCAGCAGTGAATACGACAGGAACTATGGCTACACCTTC. It codes for CASSEYDRNYGYTF.

This clonotype was seen only a few times. CDR3 DNA: TGTGCCAGCTCACCACGGTCAGGATCCTACGAGCAGTACTTC. Translated, it gives CASSPRSGSYEQYF. This chain joins TRBV18 and TRBJ2-7, with unresolved D. Trimming cost V 1 base and J 1 base, with 8 bases left between them. Germline assignment: CDR1 KGHSH and CDR2 LQKENI. This CDR3 spans 14 amino acids.

There are many counts of this clonotype. The V and J genes are TRBV13 and TRBJ1-4; the D is unclear. The V gene lost 3 bases and the J gene lost 5 bases, with 13 bases spanning the gap. CDR1 PRHDT and CDR2 FYEKMQ come from the germline V gene (reference sequence). This CDR3 region has 15 residues. The DNA of the CDR3 is TGTGCCAGCAGCTTGAGCGGCGCTGCAAATGAAAAACTGTTTTTT. Protein: CASSLSGAANEKLFF.

This clonotype was counted many times. The chain is built from TRBV19 and TRBJ1-5; TRBD1 is a possible D gene (5 bases). This CDR3 has 12 amino acids. Per the germline V gene, CDR1 is LNHDA and CDR2 is SQIVND (reference sequence). The V end was cut by 3 bases, the J end by 13 bases, with 13 bases between. As DNA, the CDR3 is TGTGCCAGTAGTATGAGGGGCGGGACGCAGCATTTT. It encodes CASSMRGGTQHF.

The chain has TRBV20-1 and TRBJ2-4, with 9 bases that match TRBD1. Germline V lookup: CDR1 DFQATT, CDR2 SNEGSKA (reference sequence). The V segment lost 4 bases and the J segment 3 bases; nucleotides outside the gene matches: 13. The CDR3 extends over 17 amino acids. CDR3 sequence reads: CSAMMNRGRGSKNIQYF. The DNA of the CDR3 is TGCAGTGCTATGATGAACAGGGGGCGCGGGAGCAAAAACATTCAGTACTTC.

This clonotype was counted a single time. The V call is TRBV6-1, the J call TRBJ2-1; a weak D match, TRBD2 (6 bases). Germline CDR1 is MNHNS and CDR2 is SASEGT. The CDR3 has 15 amino acids. The V end lost 0 bases, the J end lost 2 bases, and 8 bases lay between the germline ends. The chain's CDR3 is CASSEAPSAYNEQFF. CDR3 in DNA: TGTGCCAGCAGTGAAGCGCCTAGCGCCTACAATGAGCAGTTCTTC.

The CDR3 loop reads CASSLEGAEKLFF. The CDR3 DNA follows: TGCGCCAGCAGCTTGGAGGGCGCTGAAAAACTGTTTTTT. The chain employs TRBV5-1 and TRBJ1-4; D is uncertain. The CDR3 has 13 residues. V lost 0 bases, J lost 7 bases, and 7 bases lay in between. CDR1 SGHRS and CDR2 YFSETQ come from the germline V gene.

The sample holds many counts of this clonotype. This chain uses TRBV20-1 with TRBJ2-7; maybe TRBD2 (6 bases). Germline-derived CDR1 and CDR2 are DFQATT and SNEGSKA (reference sequence). V was pared by 6 bases and J by 4 bases, with 19 bases between. The CDR3 is 14 residues long. The CDR3 DNA follows: TGCAGTGCCACTGGGGCAGGGACTTTTTACGAGCAGTACTTC. The encoded protein is CSATGAGTFYEQYF.

J is TRBJ1-3 and V is TRBV2, with D hard to call. The V end lost 2 bases, the J end lost 2 bases, and 7 bases lay between the germline ends. Germline-derived CDR1 and CDR2 are SNHLY and FYNNEI. The CDR3 covers 14 residues. CDR3 loop: CASSEPGTGNTIYF. The CDR3 nucleotides are TGTGCCAGCAGTGAACCAGGTACTGGAAACACCATATATTTT.

This clonotype showed up many times. The genes are TRBV2 and TRBJ1-1, with TRBD1 as a possible D gene (5 bases). Trimming left V 6 bases short and J 5 bases short, with 16 bases between. The V gene's germline CDR1 is SNHLY and CDR2 FYNNEI. The CDR3 is 14 residues long. In nucleotides, the CDR3 is TGTGCCAGCAGGTCTGGGGGTTTAGCGACTGAAGCTTTCTTT. Its translation: CASRSGGLATEAFF.

The sample holds many counts of this clonotype. The genes are TRBV7-2 and TRBJ2-5; D gene unclear. From germline, CDR1 is SGHTA and CDR2 FQGNSA. The CDR3 is 11 residues long. V lost 6 bases and J lost 4, with 6 bases in between. The CDR3 loop is CASRHGETQYF. CDR3 DNA: TGTGCCAGCAGACACGGAGAGACCCAGTACTTC.

This clonotype was seen at least ten times. The V and J genes are TRBV11-2 and TRBJ2-1; 8 bases fit TRBD1. This CDR3 comprises 19 residues. V lost 6 bases to trimming and J lost 1 base; unmatched junction nucleotides: 17. In germline, CDR1 is SGHAT, CDR2 FQNNGV. The CDR3 DNA reads TGTGCCAGCAGTAAAGGGGCGGGCAGGGGGCGTGGGTCCTACAATGAGCAGTTCTTC. Protein: CASSKGAGRGRGSYNEQFF.

Many counts were recorded for this clonotype. This CDR3 is CAGRRDSSNTIYF. In nucleotides, the CDR3 is TGTGCCGGCCGAAGAGATAGTTCTAACACCATATATTTT. The chain carries TRBV18 and TRBJ1-3; D unclear. This CDR3 is built from 13 residues. CDR1 and CDR2 from the germline V gene are KGHSH and LQKENI. Trimming removed 11 bases from V and 7 bases from J, with 18 bases in between. The full variable domain, completed using reference TRBV18 and TRBJ1-3, is NAGVMQNPRHLVRRRGQEARLRCSPMKGHSHVYWYRQLPEEGLKFMVYLQKENIIDESGMPKERFSAEFPKEGPSILRIQQVVRGDSAAYFCAGRRDSSNTIYFGEGSWLTVV.

This clonotype occurred once. The rearrangement joins TRBV7-9 to TRBJ1-2; D may be TRBD1 (6 bases). The ends were cut back, 5 bases at V and 4 bases at J, with 23 bases in the middle. Germline values: CDR1 SEHNR, CDR2 FQNEAQ (reference sequence). The CDR3 is made up of 17 amino acids. CDR3 bases: TGTGCCAGCAGCCAAGGGGGGGAATGGGGACTCGGCTATGGCTACACCTTC. This codes for CASSQGGEWGLGYGYTF.